The sequence of this TCR beta chain was determined in a study of blood T cell repertoires in COVID-19. Overall study: Acute and convalescent COVID-19 specimens originated in the United States, Italy and Spain. Sources were T cells, B-cell-depleted T cells, or PBMCs; the material itself was cDNA or gDNA.

Trimming shortened V by 4 bases and J by 2 bases, and 9 bases separated the two germline ends. CDR1 and CDR2 from the germline V gene are SGHRS and YFSETQ. This CDR3 has 13 amino acids. In the study's own analysis: Amplification of reference gene primers was used by the study to estimate nucleated cell counts. The method was immunoSEQ multiplex PCR; TCRdb's version includes in-frame clones alone and lacks a portion of them. Clone size and V and J calls were adopted from that table, with D and trimming inferred from the DNA. Of more than 300,000 clones in the sample, around 90% were seen once. This chain uses TRBV5-1 with TRBJ1-2; D gene ambiguous. Source material: peripheral blood. The TCR sequence derives from a man between 18 and 35 years old who had recovered from COVID-19. DNA for the CDR3: TGCGCCAGCAGCCCCCCAGCGAACTATGGCTACACCTTC. Translation gives CASSPPANYGYTF. Full variable domain (rest looked up from reference TRBV5-1 and TRBJ1-2): KAGVTQTPRYLIKTRGQQVTLSCSPISGHRSVSWYQQTPGQGLQFLFEYFSETQRNKGNFPGRFSGRQFSNSRSEMNVSTLELGDSALYLCASSPPANYGYTFGSGTRLTVV.